Following are 14 T cell receptor beta chains from one sample sequenced in a study of neurological immune-mediated disorders. TCRdb used MiXCR to reprocess the 5' RACE reads, holding one entry per CDR3 protein. The sample lists some 66,000 distinct CDR3 sequences; 4.5% were seen once. The sample consisted of PBMCs. The receptors originated from a man aged 30-40 years with multiple sclerosis.

The chain employs TRBV5-1 and TRBJ2-6; 10 bases map to TRBD1. Looked up from germline, CDR1 is SGHRS and CDR2 is YFSETQ. V lost 0 bases to trimming and J lost 2 bases; unmatched junction nucleotides: 2. This CDR3 is 17 amino acids long. CDR3 nucleotides: TGCGCCAGCAGCTTGGCCGGGACAGGGGCTGGGGCCAACGTCCTGACTTTC. This encodes CASSLAGTGAGANVLTF.

Many counts were recorded for this clonotype. The V call is TRBV5-1, the J call TRBJ2-1, with TRBD1 matching over 12 bases. Germline CDR1 and CDR2: SGHRS and YFSETQ. The CDR3 totals 16 residues. V lost 3 bases and J lost 7; bases outside the gene matches: 8. CDR3 DNA: TGCGCCAGCAGCTGGGGGGACAGGGGGCCGGAGAATGAGCAGTTCTTC. This codes for CASSWGDRGPENEQFF.

This clonotype has ten or more counts. V and J are TRBV7-9 and TRBJ1-2; D is possibly TRBD1 (5 bases). Germline CDR1 and CDR2: SEHNR and FQNEAQ (reference sequence). The CDR3 is 12 amino acids. The V end was cut by 5 bases, the J end by 2 bases, with 6 bases between. The CDR3 is CASSAGNYGYTF. Written as DNA, the CDR3 is TGTGCCAGCAGCGCAGGGAACTATGGCTACACCTTC.

The chain combines TRBV27 with TRBJ2-2; no firm D call. Germline V CDR1 and CDR2: MNHEY, SMNVEV (reference sequence). CDR3 length: 16 amino acids. V gave up 0 bases and J gave up 3 bases, with 11 bases separating them. Here the CDR3 reads CASSLSAWGYTGELFF. CDR3 in DNA: TGTGCCAGCAGTTTATCCGCTTGGGGTTACACCGGGGAGCTGTTTTTT.

Ten or more counts support this clonotype. The rearrangement uses TRBV12-3 or TRBV12-4 and TRBJ2-1; the match to TRBD2 covers 8 bases. This CDR3 contains 14 residues. With 3 bases clipped from V and 7 bases from J, the junction kept 5 bases outside the gene matches. CDR3 sequence reads: CASSFTAGVNEQFF. Written as DNA, the CDR3 is TGTGCCAGCAGTTTCACAGCGGGGGTAAATGAGCAGTTCTTC.

The gene calls are TRBV6-1 and TRBJ1-1; unclear D gene. The CDR3 covers 13 residues. Trimming stripped 4 bases from V and 1 base from J, with 7 bases between. CDR1 is MNHNS, CDR2 SASEGT, per germline. This CDR3 reads CASSAQPNTEAFF. In DNA, the CDR3 is TGTGCCAGCAGTGCGCAGCCGAACACTGAAGCTTTCTTT.

The table lists this clonotype with many counts. V and J are TRBV5-1 and TRBJ2-3; D is possibly TRBD2 (6 bases). CDR1 is SGHRS, CDR2 YFSETQ, per germline. This CDR3 region has 14 residues. Between the trimmed V and J ends, which lost 0 bases and 5 bases, there was a span of 10 bases. The CDR3 DNA reads TGCGCCAGCAGCTTGGGGGAGGTCCGAGATACGCAGTATTTT. It codes for CASSLGEVRDTQYF. Looking up the rest from reference TRBV5-1 and TRBJ2-3 gives the full variable domain: KAGVTQTPRYLIKTRGQQVTLSCSPISGHRSVSWYQQTPGQGLQFLFEYFSETQRNKGNFPGRFSGRQFSNSRSEMNVSTLELGDSALYLCASSLGEVRDTQYFGPGTRLTVL.

The sample holds many counts of this clonotype. The genes are TRBV5-6 and TRBJ2-5; D gene uncertain. CDR3 size: 15 residues. The V gene lost 0 bases and the J gene lost 0 bases, with 9 bases spanning the gap. Germline V gives CDR1 SGHDT, CDR2 YYEEEE. The CDR3: CASSLGQQYQETQYF. Written as DNA, the CDR3 is TGTGCCAGCAGCTTGGGGCAACAGTACCAAGAGACCCAGTACTTC.

This clonotype has at least ten counts. The chain recombines TRBV5-1 with TRBJ2-7; the match to TRBD2 covers 11 bases. Unmatched junction bases numbered 11, after V lost 6 bases and J lost 6 bases. CDR1 is SGHRS and CDR2 is YFSETQ in the germline V gene. This CDR3 spans 15 amino acids. The CDR3 bases are TGCGCCAGCACCTCAGTGACTAGCGGGGCCGCCGAGCAGTACTTC. Encoded protein: CASTSVTSGAAEQYF.

This clonotype has ten or more counts. The chain recombines TRBV9 with TRBJ1-2, with D hard to call. The CDR3 is 14 residues long. Germline assignment: CDR1 SGDLS and CDR2 YYNGEE. V was pared by 0 bases and J by 2 bases, with 8 bases between. The CDR3 DNA sequence: TGTGCCAGCAGCGTAGCTACAGCCAACTATGGCTACACCTTC. Amino acids: CASSVATANYGYTF.

This chain connects TRBV20-1 to TRBJ1-1; D possibly corresponds to TRBD1 (6 bases). There are 14 residues in the CDR3. CDR1 is DFQATT, CDR2 SNEGSKA, per germline (reference sequence). Trimming stripped 1 base from V and 3 bases from J, with 12 bases between. The CDR3 DNA sequence: TGCAGTGCTAGAGTGGGTAACAGGGACACTGAAGCTTTCTTT. Its protein is CSARVGNRDTEAFF.

At least ten counts were recorded for this clonotype. V and J are TRBV5-1 and TRBJ1-1; 8 nucleotides align to TRBD1. CDR3 size: 14 residues. Germline lookup yields CDR1 SGHRS and CDR2 YFSETQ. Unmatched junction bases numbered 9, after V lost 5 bases and J lost 6 bases. The CDR3 DNA is TGCGCCAGCAGGTCTGGACAGGGTTGGCCTGAAGCTTTCTTT. This codes for CASRSGQGWPEAFF.

A few counts support this clonotype. The rearrangement links TRBV20-1 to TRBJ1-1; D unresolved. Germline CDR1 and CDR2: DFQATT and SNEGSKA (reference sequence). CDR3 length: 13 residues. The CDR3 DNA reads TGCAGCCCCGGGAGGGCGGAGAACACTGAAGCTTTCTTT. Amino acid sequence: CSPGRAENTEAFF.

The chain has TRBV20-1 and TRBJ2-5; D perhaps matches TRBD2 (5 bases). This CDR3 spans 15 amino acids. Trimming shortened V by 0 bases and J by 4 bases, and 15 bases separated the two germline ends. Germline CDR1 reads DFQATT; CDR2 reads SNEGSKA (reference sequence). CDR3 DNA sequence: TGCAGTGCTAGAGATATGAGGAGGTTAAGAGAGACCCAGTACTTC. This translates into CSARDMRRLRETQYF.